One sample yielded the 21 T cell receptor beta chains listed below, sequenced in a study of blood T cell repertoires in COVID-19 (TCRdb year 2020). The library was prepared using the immunoSEQ multiplex PCR assay. The immuneACCESS repertoire file appears here via TCRdb, limited to in-frame rearrangements. These files lack a portion of the clones; in checked studies, under half of the deficit traces to unresolved V genes, and the cause of the others is not known. The sample table lists about 350,000 clones, roughly 87% of them with a count of one. The top ten clones comprise around 4% of the sample. The source material was peripheral blood. The receptors originated from a woman aged 55-70 years with COVID-19, enrolled during active disease.

The V gene is TRBV7-9, the J gene TRBJ2-3; 15 positions match TRBD2. The CDR3 is 18 amino acids. Germline loops: CDR1 SEHNR, CDR2 FQNEAQ (reference sequence). V dropped 4 bases and J dropped 5; count of bases not matched to a gene: 10. The CDR3 region is CASSSPGLAGGSGDTQYF. The CDR3 nucleotides are TGTGCCAGCAGCTCACCGGGACTAGCGGGGGGTTCGGGAGATACGCAGTATTTT.

The CDR3 DNA reads TGTGCCAGCAGCGTTAGGGACAGGGGGAGTAAGGAGCAGTTCTTC. It is translated as CASSVRDRGSKEQFF. The V and J genes are TRBV5-4 and TRBJ2-1, with TRBD1 matching over 11 bases. The CDR3 covers 15 residues. The germline CDR1 and CDR2 sequences are SGHNT and YYREEE (reference sequence). The V gene end was trimmed by 4 bases and the J gene end by 10 bases; junction bases not matched to a gene: 10. Variable domain in full (rest from reference TRBV5-4 and TRBJ2-1): ETGVTQSPTHLIKTRGQQVTLRCSSQSGHNTVSWYQQALGQGPQFIFQYYREEENGRGNFPPRFSGLQFPNYSSELNVNALELDDSALYLCASSVRDRGSKEQFFGPGTRLTVL.

This clone was observed once. The chain combines TRBV9 with TRBJ2-2; 9 bases line up with TRBD1. V lost 3 bases to trimming and J lost 7 bases; unmatched junction nucleotides: 7. Germline values: CDR1 SGDLS, CDR2 YYNGEE. The CDR3 runs to 15 residues. The CDR3 reads CASSDQQGAGGELFF. Written as DNA, the CDR3 is TGTGCCAGCAGCGACCAACAGGGGGCGGGCGGGGAGCTGTTTTTT.

The chain couples TRBV5-4 to TRBJ2-3; 8 bases map to TRBD2. Per the germline V gene, CDR1 is SGHNT and CDR2 is YYREEE (reference sequence). V shed 4 bases, J shed 1 base, and the junction held 11 bases outside the gene matches. This CDR3 contains 17 residues. The CDR3 DNA follows: TGTGCCAGCAGCCCGGGGGGCGGGGGGCCGGGCACAGATACGCAGTATTTT. Translation: CASSPGGGGPGTDTQYF.

The gene calls are TRBV19 and TRBJ2-1; 7 bases are a match to TRBD1. V lost 7 bases to trimming and J lost 0 bases; unmatched junction nucleotides: 6. Germline CDR1 reads LNHDA; CDR2 reads SQIVND (reference sequence). This CDR3 has 15 residues. The CDR3 reads CASTTDRSSYNEQFF. The CDR3, as DNA: TGTGCCAGTACCACGGACAGGAGCTCCTACAATGAGCAGTTCTTC.

This sequence joins TRBV2 and TRBJ2-5, with a tentative D call TRBD1 (5 bases). Trimming took off 1 base at V and 4 bases at J, with 10 bases between the two ends. Germline V CDR1 and CDR2: SNHLY, FYNNEI. This CDR3 has 14 amino acids. CDR3 bases: TGTGCCAGCAGTGAAGGACAGAAGTTAGAGACCCAGTACTTC. This sequence encodes CASSEGQKLETQYF. The whole variable domain, remainder taken from reference TRBV2 and TRBJ2-5, is EPEVTQTPSHQVTQMGQEVILRCVPISNHLYFYWYRQILGQKVEFLVSFYNNEISEKSEIFDDQFSVERPDGSNFTLKIRSTKLEDSAMYFCASSEGQKLETQYFGPGTRLLVL.

The genes are TRBV5-1 and TRBJ2-7, with D unresolved. Trimming removed 0 bases at V and 6 bases at J, with 4 bases between. The CDR3 runs 11 residues. CDR1 and CDR2 from the germline V gene are SGHRS and YFSETQ. Here the CDR3 DNA reads TGCGCCAGCAGCTTGGGAGGCGAGCAGTACTTC. This encodes CASSLGGEQYF.

The chain joins TRBV28 to TRBJ1-2; D perhaps matches TRBD1 (5 bases). The length of the CDR3 is 15 residues. Germline CDR1 reads MDHEN; CDR2 reads SYDVKM. Trimming took off 7 bases at V and 1 base at J, with 16 bases between the two ends. CDR3 amino acids: CASTPRGGGNYGYTF. The CDR3 nucleotides are TGTGCCAGCACCCCCCGGGGGGGTGGTAACTATGGCTACACCTTC.

The chain carries TRBV6-5 and TRBJ1-6; D remains ambiguous. The CDR3 covers 15 residues. Per the germline V gene, CDR1 is MNHEY and CDR2 is SVGAGI. Trimming cost V 7 bases and J 6 bases, with 16 bases left between them. CDR3 nucleotides: TGTGCCAGCATCAAGCAGGAGGCAATTAATTCACCCCTCCACTTT. This sequence encodes CASIKQEAINSPLHF.

This clone came up once. One end of the junction does not line up with germline, which may come from a read error. V and J are TRBV7-7 and TRBJ2-2; 11 nucleotides align to TRBD2. Germline assignment: CDR1 SSHAT and CDR2 FNYEAQ (reference sequence). CDR3 size: 17 residues. In DNA form, the CDR3 reads TGTGCTAGCAGCACCGGGACTAGCGGACGGAACACCGGGGAGCTGTTTTTT. This sequence encodes CASSTGTSGRNTGELFF.

The chain couples TRBV4-1 to TRBJ2-2; possibly TRBD2 for D (6 bases). The CDR3 is 15 amino acids. V lost 1 base and J lost 5, with 11 bases in between. Germline CDR1 is MGHRA and CDR2 is YSYEKL. CDR3 amino acids: CASSQGGAGTGELFF. CDR3 in DNA: TGCGCCAGCAGCCAAGGGGGCGCGGGAACCGGGGAGCTGTTTTTT.

This clone was seen only once. This rearrangement joins TRBV7-9 to TRBJ1-1; the D is unclear. The CDR3 totals 13 residues. V lost 1 base and J lost 2, with 5 bases in between. Germline CDR1 reads SEHNR; CDR2 reads FQNEAQ (reference sequence). In DNA form, the CDR3 reads TGTGCCAGCAGCTTAGACAGCAACACTGAAGCTTTCTTT. Amino acids: CASSLDSNTEAFF.

This chain links TRBV27 with TRBJ1-2; D might be TRBD1 (5 bases). The germline V gene has CDR1 MNHEY and CDR2 SMNVEV (reference sequence). This CDR3 has 14 amino acids. Trimming removed 5 bases at V and 0 bases at J, with 10 bases between. CDR3: CASSPSTANYGYTF. CDR3 bases: TGTGCCAGCAGTCCCTCGACAGCTAACTATGGCTACACCTTC.

This chain uses TRBV5-4 with TRBJ2-1; weak D call: TRBD2 (6 bases). The germline V gene has CDR1 SGHNT and CDR2 YYREEE (reference sequence). Trimming removed 6 bases at V and 10 bases at J, with 20 bases between. CDR3 size: 14 residues. The CDR3 DNA follows: TGTGCCAGCATAAGAACCGGGGGAGTGCGGGAGCAGTTCTTC. It codes for CASIRTGGVREQFF.

This chain connects TRBV9 to TRBJ2-2; 7 positions agree with TRBD1. V dropped 3 bases and J dropped 1; count of bases not matched to a gene: 0. CDR1 and CDR2 (germline): SGDLS, YYNGEE. The CDR3 extends over 14 amino acids. The CDR3, as DNA: TGTGCCAGCAGCGGACAGGGGAACACCGGGGAGCTGTTTTTT. Protein: CASSGQGNTGELFF.

The CDR3 bases are TGTGCCAGCAGCTCCCGGGACAGGAGCACAGATACGCAGTATTTT. This encodes CASSSRDRSTDTQYF. The chain carries TRBV5-4 and TRBJ2-3, with 8 bases fitting TRBD1. J lost 0 bases, V lost 3 bases, and 3 bases had no gene match. There are 15 residues in the CDR3. Germline V CDR1 and CDR2: SGHNT, YYREEE (reference sequence). The whole variable domain, filled in from reference TRBV5-4 and TRBJ2-3, reads ETGVTQSPTHLIKTRGQQVTLRCSSQSGHNTVSWYQQALGQGPQFIFQYYREEENGRGNFPPRFSGLQFPNYSSELNVNALELDDSALYLCASSSRDRSTDTQYFGPGTRLTVL.

This chain links TRBV10-2 with TRBJ1-1; no definite D call. The CDR3 covers 15 residues. V was cut by 8 bases and J by 1 base, with 17 bases left in between. From germline, CDR1 is WSHSY and CDR2 SAAADI. The CDR3 DNA is TGCGCCAGCGAAGAGCCCGCCCTGAGGAACACTGAAGCTTTCTTT. Translation: CASEEPALRNTEAFF.

The rearrangement links TRBV4-1 to TRBJ2-7; 7 bases agree with TRBD1. CDR3 length: 16 amino acids. Trimming took 3 bases from V and 4 from J; bases not matched to a gene: 12. Germline CDR1 is MGHRA and CDR2 is YSYEKL. CDR3 sequence: CASSQGSVGQFYEQYF. In nucleotides, the CDR3 is TGCGCCAGCAGCCAGGGGAGTGTGGGACAGTTTTACGAGCAGTACTTC.

The V call is TRBV11-3, the J call TRBJ1-1; 7 bases map to TRBD1. In germline, CDR1 is SGHNT, CDR2 YENEEA. The CDR3 runs 13 residues. V trimming: 8 bases; J trimming: 1 base; junction bases outside the gene matches: 4. In nucleotides, the CDR3 is TGTGCCAGCCAGGGGGTCGGGAACACTGAAGCTTTCTTT. This encodes CASQGVGNTEAFF.

The chain carries TRBV7-9 and TRBJ1-2; maybe TRBD1 (5 bases). The CDR3 has 12 residues. With 4 bases removed from V and 8 bases from J, the gap between germline ends came to 11 bases. The germline V gene has CDR1 SEHNR and CDR2 FQNEAQ (reference sequence). In DNA form, the CDR3 reads TGTGCCAGCAGCTCACTCCAGGGAGGCTACACCTTC. This translates into CASSSLQGGYTF. Together with reference TRBV7-9 and TRBJ1-2, the CDR3 gives the full variable domain: DTGVSQNPRHKITKRGQNVTFRCDPISEHNRLYWYRQTLGQGPEFLTYFQNEAQLEKSRLLSDRFSAERPKGSFSTLEIQRTEQGDSAMYLCASSSLQGGYTFGSGTRLTVV.

The CDR3 region has the DNA TGTGCCAGCAGCCGAGGACAGGGGAATGAAAAACTGTTTTTT. Translation: CASSRGQGNEKLFF. This chain links TRBV5-4 with TRBJ1-4; TRBD1 matches at 9 bases. The trim removed 4 bases at V and 5 bases at J, leaving 3 bases unmatched. The CDR3 has 14 amino acids. Germline CDR1 SGHNT, CDR2 YYREEE (reference sequence).